In its sample, the clone carrying this TCR beta chain was seen many times. The data were obtained in a study of T-cell reconstitution after alpha-beta-depleted transplantation in children. Per the germline V gene, CDR1 is SGHRS and CDR2 is YFSETQ. V was trimmed by 2 bases and J by 2 bases, leaving 14 bases between them. This CDR3 contains 15 residues. It was with unique molecular identifiers that the TCRbeta library was prepared. Via MiXCR, TCRdb re-called the PCR reads, giving one row per CDR3 protein. The table lists some 200,000 distinct CDR3 sequences, just over 14% of them singletons. The V gene is TRBV5-1, the J gene TRBJ2-7, with D possibly matching TRBD2 (5 bases). The source material was PBMCs from the stem cell graft donor, sampled from the stem cell graft. This receptor was obtained from a human donor who donated a stem cell graft to a child with acute lymphoblastic leukemia. The CDR3 DNA follows: TGCGCCAGCAGCTTCGTGAGGCCGGGAACCTACGAGCAGTACTTC. This encodes CASSFVRPGTYEQYF.